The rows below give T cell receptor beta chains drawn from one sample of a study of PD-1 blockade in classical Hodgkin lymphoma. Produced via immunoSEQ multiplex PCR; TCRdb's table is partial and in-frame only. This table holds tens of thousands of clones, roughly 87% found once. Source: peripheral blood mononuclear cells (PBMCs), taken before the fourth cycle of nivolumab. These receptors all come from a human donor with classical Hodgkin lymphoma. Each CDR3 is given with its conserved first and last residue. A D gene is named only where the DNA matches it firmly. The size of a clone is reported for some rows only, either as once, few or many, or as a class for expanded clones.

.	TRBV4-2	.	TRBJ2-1	CASSQERRDNEQFF	TGTGCCAGCAGCCAAGAGCGACGGGACAATGAGCAGTTCTTC
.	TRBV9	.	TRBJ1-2	CASSSTSSYNGYTF	TGTGCCAGCAGCTCCACCTCGTCCTATAATGGCTACACCTTC
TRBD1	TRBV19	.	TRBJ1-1	CASSTTTRGLYTEAFF	TGTGCCAGCAGCACTACTACAAGGGGGCTCTACACTGAAGCTTTCTTT
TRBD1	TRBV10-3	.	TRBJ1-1	CATYRGGTEAFF	TGTGCCACCTACAGGGGCGGGACTGAAGCTTTCTTT
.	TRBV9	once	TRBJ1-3	CASSPRTAESGNTIYF	TGTGCCAGCAGCCCACGGACAGCTGAATCTGGAAACACCATATATTTT
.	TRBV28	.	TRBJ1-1	CASSFGGAVTEAFF	TGTGCCAGCAGTTTTGGGGGCGCGGTCACTGAAGCTTTCTTT
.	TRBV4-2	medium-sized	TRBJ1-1	CASSQTYGGAAKNTEAFF	TGTGCCAGCAGCCAGACCTACGGTGGGGCGGCTAAGAACACTGAAGCTTTCTTT
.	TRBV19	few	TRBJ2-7	CASSRTVFVYEQYF	TGTGCCAGTAGTCGGACGGTCTTCGTCTACGAGCAGTACTTC
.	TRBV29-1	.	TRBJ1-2	CSAHEGGYTF	TGCAGCGCCCACGAGGGCGGCTACACCTTC
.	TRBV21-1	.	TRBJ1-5	CASSKWGKGKSNQPQHF	TGTGCCAGCAGCAAATGGGGTAAGGGTAAGAGCAATCAGCCCCAGCATTTT
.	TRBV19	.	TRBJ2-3	CASSSRGGTDTQYF	TGTGCCAGTAGTTCACGCGGGGGCACAGATACGCAGTATTTT
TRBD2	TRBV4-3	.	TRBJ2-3	CASSQDLPGGGTDTQYF	TGCGCCAGCAGCCAAGATCTACCGGGGGGGGGCACAGATACGCAGTATTTT
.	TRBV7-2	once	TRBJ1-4	CASSFQGGNEKLFF	TGTGCCAGCAGCTTCCAGGGAGGAAATGAAAAACTGTTTTTT
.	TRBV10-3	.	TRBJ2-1	CAIGPRSYNEQFF	TGTGCCATCGGTCCTCGCTCCTACAATGAGCAGTTCTTC
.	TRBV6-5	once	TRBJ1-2	CASTSMGGGYGYTF	TGTGCCAGCACCTCCATGGGGGGGGGCTATGGCTACACCTTC
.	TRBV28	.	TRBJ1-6	CASSLYPPGSLYNSPLHF	TGTGCCAGCAGTTTATACCCTCCAGGGTCTCTCTATAATTCACCCCTCCACTTT
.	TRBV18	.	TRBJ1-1	CASSPPGLRSTEAFF	TGTGCCAGCTCACCTCCGGGGCTGAGGAGCACTGAAGCTTTCTTT
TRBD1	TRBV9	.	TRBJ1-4	CASSEGTGQSEKLFF	TGTGCCAGCAGCGAGGGGACAGGGCAGAGTGAAAAACTGTTTTTT
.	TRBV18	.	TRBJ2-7	CASSPHPGVQVRVEQYF	TGTGCCAGCTCACCCCATCCAGGGGTGCAAGTTAGGGTCGAGCAGTACTTC
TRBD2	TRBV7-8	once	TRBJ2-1	CASSLGLAGNEQFF	TGTGCCAGCAGCTTAGGCTTAGCGGGCAATGAGCAGTTCTTC
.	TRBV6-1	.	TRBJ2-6	CASSARGVGANVLTF	TGTGCCAGCAGTGCCAGGGGGGTTGGGGCCAACGTCCTGACTTTC
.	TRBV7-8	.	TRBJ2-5	CASSLVSEEQYF	TGTGCCAGCAGCTTAGTTTCGGAGGAGCAGTACTTC
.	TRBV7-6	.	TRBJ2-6	CASSLTLSGANVLTF	TGTGCCAGCAGCTTAACGCTCTCTGGGGCCAACGTCCTGACTTTC
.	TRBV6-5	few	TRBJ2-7	CASGERSYEQYF	TGTGCCAGCGGCGAGCGCTCCTACGAGCAGTACTTC
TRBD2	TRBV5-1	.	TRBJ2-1	CASSLGAGAHYNEQFF	TGCGCCAGCAGCTTGGGAGCGGGGGCCCACTACAATGAGCAGTTCTTC
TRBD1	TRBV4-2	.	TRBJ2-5	CASSPGQGQETQYF	TGTGCCAGCAGCCCTGGACAGGGGCAAGAGACCCAGTACTTC
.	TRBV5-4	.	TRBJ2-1	CASSLAPRAMDEQFF	TGTGCCAGCAGCTTGGCCCCTCGGGCTATGGATGAGCAGTTCTTC
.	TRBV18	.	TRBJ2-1	CASSPYLAARGDEQFF	TGTGCCAGCTCTCCTTATTTAGCGGCCCGGGGCGATGAGCAGTTCTTC
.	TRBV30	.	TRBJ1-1	CAWRVWDHMNTEAFF	TGTGCCTGGAGGGTTTGGGACCACATGAACACTGAAGCTTTCTTT
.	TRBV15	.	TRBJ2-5	CATSSLQETQYF	TGTGCCACCAGCAGCCTCCAAGAGACCCAGTACTTC
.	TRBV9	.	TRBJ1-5	CASSVETRGSNQPQHF	TGTGCCAGCAGCGTAGAAACAAGAGGAAGCAATCAGCCCCAGCATTTT
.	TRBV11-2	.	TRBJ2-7	CASRVGTYEQYF	TGTGCCAGCAGAGTCGGGACCTACGAGCAGTACTTC
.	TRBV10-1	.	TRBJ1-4	CASSLPRGGGLGKLFF	TGCGCCAGCAGTCTGCCTCGGGGCGGGGGGTTAGGCAAACTGTTTTTT
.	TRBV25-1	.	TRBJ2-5	CASSEYEGRETQYF	TGTGCCAGCAGTGAATATGAGGGGCGAGAGACCCAGTACTTC
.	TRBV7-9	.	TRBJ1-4	CASSRRDIGEKLFF	TGTGCCAGCAGCCGCCGGGACATTGGTGAAAAACTGTTTTTT
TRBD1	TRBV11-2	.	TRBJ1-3	CASSTGGQGSGNTIYF	TGTGCCAGCAGCACAGGGGGACAGGGATCTGGAAACACCATATATTTT
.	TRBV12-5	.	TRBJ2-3	CASGYATSTDTQYF	TGTGCTAGTGGTTATGCAACTAGCACAGATACGCAGTATTTT
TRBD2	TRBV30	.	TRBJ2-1	CAWRGLAGNYNEQFF	TGTGCCTGGAGGGGACTAGCGGGGAATTACAATGAGCAGTTCTTC
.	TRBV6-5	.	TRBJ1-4	CASSYRVEEKLFF	TGTGCCAGCAGTTACAGGGTGGAGGAAAAACTGTTTTTT
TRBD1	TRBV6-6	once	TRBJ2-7	CASSVTGSYEQYF	TGTGCCAGCAGTGTGACAGGGAGTTACGAGCAGTACTTC
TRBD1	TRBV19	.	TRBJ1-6	CASSKTGTARNSPLHF	TGTGCCAGTAGTAAAACCGGGACAGCAAGGAATTCACCCCTCCACTTT
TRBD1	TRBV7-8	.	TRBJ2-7	CASTPRGRGSEQYF	TGTGCCAGCACCCCTAGGGGCAGGGGGTCCGAGCAGTACTTC
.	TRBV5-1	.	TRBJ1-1	CASSLGGSNTEAFF	TGCGCCAGCAGCTTGGGGGGCTCGAACACTGAAGCTTTCTTT
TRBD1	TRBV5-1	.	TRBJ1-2	CASSQLTGELNGYTF	TGCGCCAGCAGCCAACTCACAGGGGAGCTCAATGGCTACACCTTC
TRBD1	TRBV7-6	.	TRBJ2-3	CASSLRTGPSTDTQYF	TGTGCCAGCAGCCTTCGGACAGGGCCTAGCACAGATACGCAGTATTTT
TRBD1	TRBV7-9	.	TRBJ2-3	CASSHTGGGTDTQYF	TGTGCCAGCAGCCATACAGGGGGCGGTACAGATACGCAGTATTTT
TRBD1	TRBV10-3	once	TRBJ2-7	CAIRGTGGGYEQYF	TGTGCCATCAGGGGGACAGGGGGCGGCTACGAGCAGTACTTC
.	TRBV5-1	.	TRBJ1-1	CASSNGQPNTEAFF	TGCGCCAGTAGTAACGGGCAGCCGAACACTGAAGCTTTCTTT
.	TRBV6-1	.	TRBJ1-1	CASRGRVNTEAFF	TGTGCCAGCAGGGGGCGGGTGAACACTGAAGCTTTCTTT
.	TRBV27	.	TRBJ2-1	CASSLSLGTYNEQFF	TGTGCCAGCAGTTTATCTTTGGGAACCTACAATGAGCAGTTCTTC